This TCR beta chain came from a study of shared clonotypes between healthy human individuals. Sequenced by immunoSEQ multiplex PCR; TCRdb stores in-frame clones only, minus some. This table holds some 580,000 clones, about 96% found once. This CDR3 is built from 14 residues. The V and J ends lost 5 bases and 5 bases, in that order; junction bases with no gene match: 3. CDR1 and CDR2 (germline): SEHNR, FQNEAQ (reference sequence). The sample comprised naive CD4+ T cells sorted from blood. The subset denotes: CD45RA+ positively selected. The TCR sequence derives from a woman in her twenties or thirties in good health. The rearrangement joins TRBV7-9 to TRBJ1-4; 9 bases map to TRBD1. The CDR3 DNA reads TGTGCCAGCAGCGCGACAGGGGGAAATGAAAAACTGTTTTTT. Translating it yields CASSATGGNEKLFF.